This TCR beta chain stems from a study of neurological immune-mediated disorders. Points from the study as a whole: The greatest TCR clonal expansion occurred in HTLV-1-associated myelopathy and the least in multiple sclerosis, which fell below healthy controls.

The sample holds many counts of this clonotype. No antigen is known for it. The germline V and J ends were trimmed by 8 bases and 0 bases, with 11 bases remaining between them. This CDR3 has 14 residues. Germline-derived CDR1 and CDR2 are MNHEY and SMNVEV (reference sequence). The unsorted libraries had their origin in 2 million PBMCs stored at -80 C. TCRdb re-called the 5' RACE reads through MiXCR, storing one row per CDR3 protein. Of tens of thousands of distinct CDR3 sequences in the sample, 3.5% are singletons; the top ten hold around 3.2%. The receptor comes from a woman aged 50 to 60 with multiple sclerosis. The source material was PBMCs. J is TRBJ2-1 and V is TRBV27, with D uncertain. The CDR3 nucleotides are TGTGCCAGCGTTGACTCCAGCTCCTACAATGAGCAGTTCTTC. Amino acid sequence: CASVDSSSYNEQFF.